This TCR beta chain was found in a study of radiation and T cells in renal cell carcinoma. Study results and limitations: Baseline intratumoral clonotype presence is unknown without pretreatment biopsies. From baseline, blood top tumor clonotypes peaked at 2 weeks post-radiation.

Clones were read by immunoSEQ multiplex PCR, and TCRdb kept only the in-frame ones, dropping some. The repertoire has around 180,000 clones, about 85% of them found once; the top ten carry about 10%. CDR1 LNHDA and CDR2 SQIVND come from the germline V gene (reference sequence). V dropped 6 bases and J dropped 6; count of bases not matched to a gene: 7. CDR3 size: 14 residues. Sample time point: blood 4 weeks post-SBRT, at nephrectomy. Treatment indicated: 15 Gy SBRT to primary tumor, nephrectomy 4 weeks later. Serial blood draws occurred at baseline and 2 and 4 weeks post-SBRT. The patient's renal cell carcinoma had clear cell pathology. About this clone itself: Its target is not known.

The TCR was taken from a woman aged 45-60 years with renal cell carcinoma. The rearrangement joins TRBV19 to TRBJ1-1; 10 bases are a match to TRBD1. Sequencing was performed on blood, taken from a patient whose treatment included radiotherapy and nephrectomy. The CDR3 loop is CASSGTGEWSEAFF. The CDR3 DNA reads TGTGCCAGTAGCGGGACAGGGGAATGGTCTGAAGCTTTCTTT.